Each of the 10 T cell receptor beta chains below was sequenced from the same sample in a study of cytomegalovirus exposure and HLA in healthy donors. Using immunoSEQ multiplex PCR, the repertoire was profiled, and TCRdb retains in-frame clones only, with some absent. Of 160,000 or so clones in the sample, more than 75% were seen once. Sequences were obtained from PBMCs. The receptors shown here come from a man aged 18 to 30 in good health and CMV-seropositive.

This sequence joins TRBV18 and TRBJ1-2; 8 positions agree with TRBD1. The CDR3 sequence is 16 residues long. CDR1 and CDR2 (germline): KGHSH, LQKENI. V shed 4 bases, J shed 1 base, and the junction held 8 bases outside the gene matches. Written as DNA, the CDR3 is TGTGCCAGCTCACTTCGACAGGGGAGGAATAACTATGGCTACACCTTC. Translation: CASSLRQGRNNYGYTF.

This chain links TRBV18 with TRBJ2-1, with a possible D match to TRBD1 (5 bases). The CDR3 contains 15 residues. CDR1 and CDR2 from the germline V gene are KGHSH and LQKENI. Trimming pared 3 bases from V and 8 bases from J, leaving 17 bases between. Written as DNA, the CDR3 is TGTGCCAGCTCACCCCAGGGTAGGGCCTCGGATGAGCAGTTCTTC. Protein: CASSPQGRASDEQFF.

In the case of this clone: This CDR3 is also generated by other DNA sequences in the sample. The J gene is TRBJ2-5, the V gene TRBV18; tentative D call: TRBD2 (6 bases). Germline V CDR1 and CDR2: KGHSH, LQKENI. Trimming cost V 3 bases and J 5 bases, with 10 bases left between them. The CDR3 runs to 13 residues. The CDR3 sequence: CASSPGLQETQYF. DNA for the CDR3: TGTGCCAGCTCACCGGGACTCCAGGAGACCCAGTACTTC.

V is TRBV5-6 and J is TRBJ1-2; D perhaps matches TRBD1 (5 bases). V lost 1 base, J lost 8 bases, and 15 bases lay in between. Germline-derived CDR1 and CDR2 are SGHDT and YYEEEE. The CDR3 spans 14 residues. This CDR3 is CASSLSRGAGGYTF. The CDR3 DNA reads TGTGCCAGCAGCTTGTCACGGGGCGCGGGGGGCTACACCTTC.

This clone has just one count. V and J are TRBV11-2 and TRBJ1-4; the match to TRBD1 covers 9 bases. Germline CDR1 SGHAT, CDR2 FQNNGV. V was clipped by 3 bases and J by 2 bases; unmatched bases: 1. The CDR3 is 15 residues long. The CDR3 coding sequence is TGTGCCAGCAGCTTGGGACAGGGTACTAATGAAAAACTGTTTTTT. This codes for CASSLGQGTNEKLFF.

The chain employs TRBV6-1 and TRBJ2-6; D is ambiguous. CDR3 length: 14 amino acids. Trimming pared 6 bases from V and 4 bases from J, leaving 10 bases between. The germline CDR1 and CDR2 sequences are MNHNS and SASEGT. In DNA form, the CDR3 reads TGTGCCAGCAGCCGGTCTGCCGGGGCCAACGTCCTGACTTTC. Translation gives CASSRSAGANVLTF.

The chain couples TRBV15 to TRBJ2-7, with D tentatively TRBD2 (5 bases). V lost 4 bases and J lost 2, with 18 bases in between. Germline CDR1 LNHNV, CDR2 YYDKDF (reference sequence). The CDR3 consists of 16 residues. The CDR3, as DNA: TGTGCCACCAGCAACTTAGGGAGAGGGTCCCCCTACGAGCAGTACTTC. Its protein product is CATSNLGRGSPYEQYF. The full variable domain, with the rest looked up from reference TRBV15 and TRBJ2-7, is DAMVIQNPRYQVTQFGKPVTLSCSQTLNHNVMYWYQQKSSQAPKLLFHYYDKDFNNEADTPDNFQSRRPNTSFCFLDIRSPGLGDTAMYLCATSNLGRGSPYEQYFGPGTRLTVT.

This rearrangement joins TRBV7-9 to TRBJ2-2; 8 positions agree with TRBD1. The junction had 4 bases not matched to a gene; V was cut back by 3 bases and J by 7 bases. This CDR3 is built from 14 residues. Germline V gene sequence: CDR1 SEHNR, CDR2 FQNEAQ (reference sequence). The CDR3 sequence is CASSFGQGDGELFF. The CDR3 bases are TGTGCCAGCAGCTTTGGACAGGGTGACGGGGAGCTGTTTTTT.

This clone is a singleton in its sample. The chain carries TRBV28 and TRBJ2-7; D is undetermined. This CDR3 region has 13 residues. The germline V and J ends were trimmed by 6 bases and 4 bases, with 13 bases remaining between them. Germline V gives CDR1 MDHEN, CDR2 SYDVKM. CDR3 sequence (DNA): TGTGCCAGCAGACCCGGGTCGCAATACGAGCAGTACTTC. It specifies CASRPGSQYEQYF.

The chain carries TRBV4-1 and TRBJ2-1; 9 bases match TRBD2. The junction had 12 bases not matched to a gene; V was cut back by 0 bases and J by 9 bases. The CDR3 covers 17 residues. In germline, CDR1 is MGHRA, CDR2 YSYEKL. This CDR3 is CASSQETRGGASGEQFF. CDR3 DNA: TGCGCCAGCAGCCAAGAAACTCGCGGGGGGGCCTCGGGTGAGCAGTTCTTC.